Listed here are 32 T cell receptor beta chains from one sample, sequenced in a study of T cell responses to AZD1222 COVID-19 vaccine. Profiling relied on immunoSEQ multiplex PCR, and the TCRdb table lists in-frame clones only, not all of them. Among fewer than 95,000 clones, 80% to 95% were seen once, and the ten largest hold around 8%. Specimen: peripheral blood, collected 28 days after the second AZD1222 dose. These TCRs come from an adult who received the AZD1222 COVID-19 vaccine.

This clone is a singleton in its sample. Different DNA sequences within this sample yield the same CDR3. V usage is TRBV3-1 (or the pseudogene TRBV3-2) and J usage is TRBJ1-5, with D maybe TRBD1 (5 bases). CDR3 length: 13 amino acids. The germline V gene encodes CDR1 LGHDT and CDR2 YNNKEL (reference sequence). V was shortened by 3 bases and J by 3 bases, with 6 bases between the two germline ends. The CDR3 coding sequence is TGTGCCAGCAGCCAGGACACCAATCAGCCCCAGCATTTT. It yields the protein CASSQDTNQPQHF.

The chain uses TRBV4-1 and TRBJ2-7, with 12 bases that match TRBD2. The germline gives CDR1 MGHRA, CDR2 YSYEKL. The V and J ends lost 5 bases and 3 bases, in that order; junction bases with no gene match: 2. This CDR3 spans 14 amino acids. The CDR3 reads CASSVLAGGYEQYF. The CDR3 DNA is TGCGCCAGCAGCGTACTAGCGGGAGGCTACGAGCAGTACTTC.

As DNA, the CDR3 is TGTGCCAGTAAAGGGCCCCCCGGGACAGGGGACTATGGCTACACCTTC. It specifies CASKGPPGTGDYGYTF. The J gene is TRBJ1-2, the V gene TRBV19, with 10 positions matching TRBD1. Germline CDR1 reads LNHDA; CDR2 reads SQIVND (reference sequence). V was clipped by 7 bases and J by 3 bases; unmatched bases: 11. The CDR3 contains 16 residues. The entire variable domain, with the rest obtained from reference TRBV19 and TRBJ1-2, is as follows: DGGITQSPKYLFRKEGQNVTLSCEQNLNHDAMYWYRQDPGQGLRLIYYSQIVNDFQKGDIAEGYSVSREKKESFPLTVTSAQKNPTAFYLCASKGPPGTGDYGYTFGSGTRLTVV.

CDR3 in amino acids: CASTRVDTEAFF. The DNA for the CDR3 is TGTGCCAGCACCAGAGTGGACACTGAAGCTTTCTTT. The V gene is TRBV7-9, the J gene TRBJ1-1; D gene unclear. CDR3 length equals 12 residues. CDR1 SEHNR and CDR2 FQNEAQ come from the germline V gene (reference sequence). Trimming shortened V by 7 bases and J by 3 bases, and 9 bases separated the two germline ends.

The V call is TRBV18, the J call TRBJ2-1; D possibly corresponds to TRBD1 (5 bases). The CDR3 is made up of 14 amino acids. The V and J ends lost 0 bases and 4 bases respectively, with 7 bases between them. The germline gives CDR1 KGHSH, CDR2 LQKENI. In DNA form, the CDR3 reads TGTGCCAGCTCACCACCAGGGGCTTACAATGAGCAGTTCTTC. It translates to CASSPPGAYNEQFF.

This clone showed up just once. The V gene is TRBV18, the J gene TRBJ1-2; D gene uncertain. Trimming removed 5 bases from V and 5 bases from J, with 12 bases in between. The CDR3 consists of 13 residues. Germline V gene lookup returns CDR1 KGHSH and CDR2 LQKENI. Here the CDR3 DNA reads TGTGCCAGCTCATCAACCGGCCTGTATGGCTACACCTTC. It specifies CASSSTGLYGYTF.

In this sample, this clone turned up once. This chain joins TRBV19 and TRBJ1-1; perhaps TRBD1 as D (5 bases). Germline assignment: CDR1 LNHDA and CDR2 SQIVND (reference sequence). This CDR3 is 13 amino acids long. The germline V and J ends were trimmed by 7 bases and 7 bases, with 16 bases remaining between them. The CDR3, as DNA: TGTGCCAGTATGACGGGGCCGCGAGGTGAAGCTTTCTTT. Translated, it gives CASMTGPRGEAFF.

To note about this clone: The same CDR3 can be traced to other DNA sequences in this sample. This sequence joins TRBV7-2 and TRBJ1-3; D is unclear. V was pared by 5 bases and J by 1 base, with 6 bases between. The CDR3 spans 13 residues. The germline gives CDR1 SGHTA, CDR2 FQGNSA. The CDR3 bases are TGTGCCAGCAGCCTAGGATCTGGAAACACCATATATTTT. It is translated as CASSLGSGNTIYF.

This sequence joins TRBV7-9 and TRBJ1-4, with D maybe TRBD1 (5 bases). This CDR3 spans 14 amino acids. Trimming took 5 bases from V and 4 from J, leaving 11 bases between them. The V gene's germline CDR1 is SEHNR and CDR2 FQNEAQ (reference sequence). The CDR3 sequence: CASSPGRNNEKLFF. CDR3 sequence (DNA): TGTGCCAGCAGCCCGGGACGGAATAATGAAAAACTGTTTTTT. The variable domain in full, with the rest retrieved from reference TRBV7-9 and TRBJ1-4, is DTGVSQNPRHKITKRGQNVTFRCDPISEHNRLYWYRQTLGQGPEFLTYFQNEAQLEKSRLLSDRFSAERPKGSFSTLEIQRTEQGDSAMYLCASSPGRNNEKLFFGSGTQLSVL.

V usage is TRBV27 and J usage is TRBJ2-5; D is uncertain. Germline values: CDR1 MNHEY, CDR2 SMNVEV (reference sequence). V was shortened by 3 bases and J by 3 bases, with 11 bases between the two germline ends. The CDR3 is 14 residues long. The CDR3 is CASSLKAGEETQYF. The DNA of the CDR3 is TGTGCCAGCAGTTTGAAGGCAGGAGAAGAGACCCAGTACTTC.

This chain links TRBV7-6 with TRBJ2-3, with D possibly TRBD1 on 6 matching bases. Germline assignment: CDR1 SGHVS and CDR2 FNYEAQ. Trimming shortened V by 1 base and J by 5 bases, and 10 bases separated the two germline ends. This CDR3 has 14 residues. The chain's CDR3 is CASSLGDTGDTQYF. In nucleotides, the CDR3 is TGTGCCAGCAGCTTAGGGGACACGGGAGATACGCAGTATTTT. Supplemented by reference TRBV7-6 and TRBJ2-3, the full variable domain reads GAGVSQSPRYKVTKRGQDVALRCDPISGHVSLYWYRQALGQGPEFLTYFNYEAQQDKSGLPNDRFSAERPEGSISTLTIQRTEQRDSAMYRCASSLGDTGDTQYFGPGTRLTVL.

CDR3 coding DNA: TGTGCCAGCAGCCCATGGGACAGGGCAACCTACGAGCAGTACTTC. As protein: CASSPWDRATYEQYF. The chain has TRBV7-9 and TRBJ2-7; 9 bases fit TRBD1. The CDR3 consists of 15 residues. The junction had 7 bases not matched to a gene; V was cut back by 5 bases and J by 2 bases. CDR1 SEHNR and CDR2 FQNEAQ come from the germline V gene (reference sequence).

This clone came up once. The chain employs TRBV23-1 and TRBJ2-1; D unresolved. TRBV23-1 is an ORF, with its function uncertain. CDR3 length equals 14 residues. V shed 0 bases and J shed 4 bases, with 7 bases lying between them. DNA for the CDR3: TGCGCCAGCAGTCAATCAGAACAGTACAATGAGCAGTTCTTC. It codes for CASSQSEQYNEQFF.

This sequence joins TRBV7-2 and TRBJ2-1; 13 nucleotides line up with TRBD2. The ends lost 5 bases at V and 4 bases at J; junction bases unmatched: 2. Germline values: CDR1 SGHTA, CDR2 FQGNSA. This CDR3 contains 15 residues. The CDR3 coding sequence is TGTGCCAGCAGCGAGACTAGCGGGAGGTACAATGAGCAGTTCTTC. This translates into CASSETSGRYNEQFF.

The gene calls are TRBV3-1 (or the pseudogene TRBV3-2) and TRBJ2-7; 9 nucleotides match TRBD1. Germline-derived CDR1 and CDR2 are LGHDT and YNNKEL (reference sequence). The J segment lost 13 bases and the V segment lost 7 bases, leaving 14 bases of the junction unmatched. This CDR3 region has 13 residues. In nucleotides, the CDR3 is TGTGCCAGCACCACGGGGGGACAGGGTGCCCACTACTTC. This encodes CASTTGGQGAHYF.

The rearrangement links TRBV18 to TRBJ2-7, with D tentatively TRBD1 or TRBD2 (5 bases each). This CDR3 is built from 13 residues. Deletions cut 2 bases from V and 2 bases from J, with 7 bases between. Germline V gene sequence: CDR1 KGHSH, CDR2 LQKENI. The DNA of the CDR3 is TGTGCCAGCTCACCAGGGGGTACCTACGAGCAGTACTTC. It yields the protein CASSPGGTYEQYF.

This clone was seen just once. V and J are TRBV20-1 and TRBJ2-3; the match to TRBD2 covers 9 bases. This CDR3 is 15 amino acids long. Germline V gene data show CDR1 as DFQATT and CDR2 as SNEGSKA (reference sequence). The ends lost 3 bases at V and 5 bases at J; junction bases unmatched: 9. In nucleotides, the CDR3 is TGCAGTGCTAGTAGGGCTAGCGGGGTTTTAGATACGCAGTATTTT. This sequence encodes CSASRASGVLDTQYF.

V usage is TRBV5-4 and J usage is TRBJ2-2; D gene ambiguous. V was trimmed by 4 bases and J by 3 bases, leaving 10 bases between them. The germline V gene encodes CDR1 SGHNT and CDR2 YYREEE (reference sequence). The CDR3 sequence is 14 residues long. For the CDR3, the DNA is TGTGCCAGCAGCGACCACGTGGACACCGGGGAGCTGTTTTTT. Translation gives CASSDHVDTGELFF.

The CDR3 loop is CATSRGGGSNSPLHF. In DNA form, the CDR3 reads TGTGCCACCAGCAGAGGTGGGGGCTCGAATTCACCCCTCCACTTT. This chain uses TRBV15 with TRBJ1-6; D is perhaps TRBD1 (6 bases). The CDR3 has 15 residues. CDR1 is LNHNV and CDR2 is YYDKDF in the germline V gene (reference sequence). V was pared by 1 base and J by 7 bases, with 11 bases between.

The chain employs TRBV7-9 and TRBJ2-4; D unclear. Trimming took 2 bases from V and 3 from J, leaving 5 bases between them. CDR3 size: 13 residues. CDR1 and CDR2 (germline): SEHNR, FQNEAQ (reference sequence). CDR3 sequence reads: CASSLTNKNIQYF. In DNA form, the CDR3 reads TGTGCCAGCAGCTTAACTAACAAAAACATTCAGTACTTC.

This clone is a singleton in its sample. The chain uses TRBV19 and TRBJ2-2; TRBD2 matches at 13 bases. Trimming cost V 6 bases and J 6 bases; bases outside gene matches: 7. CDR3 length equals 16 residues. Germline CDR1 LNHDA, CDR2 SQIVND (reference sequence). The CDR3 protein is CASSPGLAGYAGELFF. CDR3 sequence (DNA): TGTGCCAGTAGCCCGGGACTAGCGGGGTATGCCGGGGAGCTGTTTTTT.

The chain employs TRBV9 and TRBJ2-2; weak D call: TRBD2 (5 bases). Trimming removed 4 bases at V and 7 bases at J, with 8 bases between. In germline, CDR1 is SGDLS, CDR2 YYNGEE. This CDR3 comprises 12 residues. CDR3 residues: CASSLANGELFF. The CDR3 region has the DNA TGTGCCAGCAGCTTAGCGAACGGGGAGCTGTTTTTT.

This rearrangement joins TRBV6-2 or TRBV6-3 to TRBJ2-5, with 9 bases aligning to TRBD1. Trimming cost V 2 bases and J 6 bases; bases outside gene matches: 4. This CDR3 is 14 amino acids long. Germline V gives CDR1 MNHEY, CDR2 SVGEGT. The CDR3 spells CASSYRQGGKTQYF. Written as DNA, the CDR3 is TGTGCCAGCAGTTACCGACAGGGGGGGAAGACCCAGTACTTC.

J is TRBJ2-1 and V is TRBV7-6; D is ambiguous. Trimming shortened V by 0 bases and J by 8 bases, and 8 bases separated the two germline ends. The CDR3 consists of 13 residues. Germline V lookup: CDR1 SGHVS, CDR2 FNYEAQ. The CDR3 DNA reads TGTGCCAGCAGCTTAGCGGACCTAGATGAGCAGTTCTTC. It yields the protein CASSLADLDEQFF.

CDR3 residues: CAISFQGGDEQFF. For the CDR3, the DNA is TGTGCCATCAGTTTTCAGGGTGGAGATGAGCAGTTCTTC. The V call is TRBV10-3, the J call TRBJ2-1; D is possibly TRBD1 (5 bases). V was trimmed by 5 bases and J by 8 bases, leaving 13 bases between them. Germline values: CDR1 ENHRY, CDR2 SYGVKD. This CDR3 has 13 residues.

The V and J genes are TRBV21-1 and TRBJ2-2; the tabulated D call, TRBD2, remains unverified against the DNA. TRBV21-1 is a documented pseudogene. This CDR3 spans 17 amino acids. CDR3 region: CASSNHAMRPNTGELFF. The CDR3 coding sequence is TGTGCCAGCAGCAATCACGCCATGAGGCCGAACACCGGGGAGCTGTTTTTT.

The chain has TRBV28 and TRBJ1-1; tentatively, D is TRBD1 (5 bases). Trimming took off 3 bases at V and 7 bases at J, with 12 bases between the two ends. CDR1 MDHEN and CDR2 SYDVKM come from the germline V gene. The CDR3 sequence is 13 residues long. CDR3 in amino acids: CASSFIFQGEAFF. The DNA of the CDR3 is TGTGCCAGCAGTTTTATATTCCAGGGTGAAGCTTTCTTT.

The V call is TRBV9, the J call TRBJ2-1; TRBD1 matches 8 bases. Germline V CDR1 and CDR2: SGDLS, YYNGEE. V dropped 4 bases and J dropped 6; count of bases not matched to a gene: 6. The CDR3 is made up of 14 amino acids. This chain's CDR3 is CASSQGAVSNEQFF. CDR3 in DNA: TGTGCCAGCAGCCAGGGGGCAGTTTCCAATGAGCAGTTCTTC.

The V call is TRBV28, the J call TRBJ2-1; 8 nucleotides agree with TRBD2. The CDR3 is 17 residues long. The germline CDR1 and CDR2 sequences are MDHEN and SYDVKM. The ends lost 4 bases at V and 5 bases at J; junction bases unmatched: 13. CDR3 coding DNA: TGTGCCAGCAGTTCGTTGACTAGCGTTCAACTCGACAATGAGCAGTTCTTC. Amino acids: CASSSLTSVQLDNEQFF.

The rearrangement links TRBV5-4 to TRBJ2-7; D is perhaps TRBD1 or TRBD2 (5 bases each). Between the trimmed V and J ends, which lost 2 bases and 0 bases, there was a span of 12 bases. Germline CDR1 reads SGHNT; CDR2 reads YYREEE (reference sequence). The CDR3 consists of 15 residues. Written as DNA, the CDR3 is TGTGCCAGCAGCTTCGGGACCCATGACTCCTACGAGCAGTACTTC. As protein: CASSFGTHDSYEQYF. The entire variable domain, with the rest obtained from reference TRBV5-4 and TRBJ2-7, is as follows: ETGVTQSPTHLIKTRGQQVTLRCSSQSGHNTVSWYQQALGQGPQFIFQYYREEENGRGNFPPRFSGLQFPNYSSELNVNALELDDSALYLCASSFGTHDSYEQYFGPGTRLTVT.

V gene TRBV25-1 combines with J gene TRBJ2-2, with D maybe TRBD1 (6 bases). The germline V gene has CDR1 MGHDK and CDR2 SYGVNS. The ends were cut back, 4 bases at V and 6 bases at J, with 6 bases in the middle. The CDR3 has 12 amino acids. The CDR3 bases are TGTGCCAGCAGTGGGGGGCCCGGGGAGCTGTTTTTT. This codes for CASSGGPGELFF.

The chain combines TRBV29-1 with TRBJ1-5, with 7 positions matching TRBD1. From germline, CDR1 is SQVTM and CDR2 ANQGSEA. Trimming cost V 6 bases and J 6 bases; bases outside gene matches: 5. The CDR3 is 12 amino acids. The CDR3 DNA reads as TGCAGCGTCCTTTCAGGGGGTCAGCCCCAGCATTTT. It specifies CSVLSGGQPQHF. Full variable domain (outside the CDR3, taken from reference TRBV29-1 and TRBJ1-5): SAVISQKPSRDICQRGTSLTIQCQVDSQVTMMFWYRQQPGQSLTLIATANQGSEATYESGFVIDKFPISRPNLTFSTLTVSNMSPEDSSIYLCSVLSGGQPQHFGDGTRLSIL.